The 7 T cell receptor beta chains reported below all come from one sample, sequenced in a study of T-cell reconstitution after alpha-beta-depleted transplantation in children (dated by TCRdb to the mid-2010s). Libraries were built with PCR. Sequenced on an Illumina HiSeq 2500. Molecular barcoding was employed in the preparation of TCR libraries, with unique molecular identifiers being used to normalize TCRbeta repertoire quantification. The raw public data were reprocessed by TCRdb itself: fastp quality trimming at Q25, MiXCR clonotype calling, in-frame beta chains only. Each entry is one CDR3 protein sequence, shown with its most common DNA and genes. The sample table records approximately 650,000 distinct CDR3 sequences; around 13% of these occur just once. About 0.77% of the sample is in the top ten clones. The sample's treatment or condition label is to be understood as: allogeneic hematopoietic cell transplantation with graft depleted of TCRalphabeta T cells and CD19 B cells.

The input for sequencing was PBMCs, taken before TCRalphabeta/CD19-depleted stem cell transplant. The receptor set was obtained from a girl under 10 years old with congenital amegakaryocytic thrombocytopenia, due to receive a stem cell transplant.

The sample holds many counts of this clonotype. The chain has TRBV20-1 and TRBJ1-2; D gene unclear. Germline CDR1 reads DFQATT; CDR2 reads SNEGSKA (reference sequence). V was pared by 6 bases and J by 2 bases, with 22 bases between. The CDR3 is 16 residues long. The DNA of the CDR3 is TGCAGTGCCCCCTTCTGGGGTGGTGGGTTGAACTATGGCTACACCTTC. This sequence encodes CSAPFWGGGLNYGYTF.

Comments on this clonotype: A much larger clone lies one base from this, so it may be a read error. J is TRBJ1-3 and V is TRBV5-1, with 7 bases fitting TRBD1. The CDR3 spans 15 residues. Germline assignment: CDR1 SGHRS and CDR2 YFSETQ. The chain's CDR3 is CAGSFTGVSGNTIYF. CDR3 nucleotide sequence: TGCGCCGGCAGCTTCACAGGGGTCTCTGGAAACACCATATATTTT.

This clonotype was counted at least ten times. The chain uses TRBV6-1 and TRBJ2-3; weak D call: TRBD1 (5 bases). Germline V gives CDR1 MNHNS, CDR2 SASEGT. The CDR3 spans 15 residues. V was pared by 8 bases and J by 2 bases, with 17 bases between. The CDR3 region has the DNA TGTGCCAGCTTTCCAGGGCCAACTTTCACAGATACGCAGTATTTT. It specifies CASFPGPTFTDTQYF.

This rearrangement joins TRBV12-3 or TRBV12-4 to TRBJ2-7; 8 nucleotides match TRBD2. V trimming: 4 bases; J trimming: 3 bases; junction bases outside the gene matches: 5. The CDR3 loop spans 14 amino acids. The DNA of the CDR3 is TGTGCCAGCAGTTCCCCAGCGGGAGTCTACGAGCAGTACTTC. This gives the protein CASSSPAGVYEQYF.

The rearrangement uses TRBV6-2 or TRBV6-3 and TRBJ2-1; D uncertain. Germline V gene data show CDR1 as MNHEY and CDR2 as SVGEGT. V was shortened by 7 bases and J by 0 bases, with 13 bases between the two germline ends. The CDR3 runs to 15 residues. The CDR3 bases are TGTGCCAGCATCGGTGCCCTCCACTCCTACAATGAGCAGTTCTTC. As protein: CASIGALHSYNEQFF.

This clonotype was counted ten times or more. V gene TRBV9 combines with J gene TRBJ2-5; no firm D call. V gave up 4 bases and J gave up 5 bases, with 15 bases separating them. The germline gives CDR1 SGDLS, CDR2 YYNGEE. The CDR3 is 14 amino acids. CDR3 sequence reads: CASSRTHSEETQYF. CDR3 DNA: TGTGCCAGCAGCCGTACCCACTCAGAGGAGACCCAGTACTTC.

This clonotype turned up a few times. This chain connects TRBV7-2 to TRBJ2-1; TRBD2 matches 7 bases. V was clipped by 5 bases and J by 8 bases; unmatched bases: 15. The CDR3 runs to 16 residues. CDR1 is SGHTA and CDR2 is FQGNSA in the germline V gene. The CDR3 spells CASSRMTSSEVDEQFF. CDR3 bases: TGTGCCAGCAGCCGCATGACTAGCTCCGAAGTCGATGAGCAGTTCTTC.